The rows below give T cell receptor beta chains drawn from one sample of a study of T-cell reconstitution after alpha-beta-depleted transplantation in children. TCRdb reprocessed the PCR reads with MiXCR, giving one entry per CDR3 protein. The sample shows about 900,000 distinct CDR3 sequences, roughly 29% of them seen only once. The sample consisted of PBMCs, mostly from graft donor cells, taken 360 days after TCRalphabeta/CD19-depleted stem cell transplant. The receptors shown here come from a boy under two years old who had a stem cell transplant for SCID, so the T cells may come from the graft donor. The CDR3 runs from the conserved cysteine through the conserved F or W. Each record gives: clone size, D gene, V gene, J gene, CDR3 length, CDR3 protein, CDR3 DNA. D genes are given only for firm matches. Only some rows state a clone size, as once, few, many or a class for expanded clones.

size: .
D: TRBD2
V: TRBV7-6
J: TRBJ2-1
length: 16
CDR3: CASSQRGLAGGGEQFF
DNA: TGTGCCAGCAGCCAGCGGGGACTAGCGGGGGGCGGCGAGCAGTTCTTC

size: many
D: TRBD2
V: TRBV27
J: TRBJ2-1
length: 15
CDR3: CASSSQRGVYNEQFF
DNA: TGTGCCAGCAGTTCCCAGCGGGGAGTCTACAATGAGCAGTTCTTC

size: .
D: .
V: TRBV5-1
J: TRBJ2-7
length: 16
CDR3: CASSTFTGEGSYEQYF
DNA: TGCGCCAGCTCAACCTTCACAGGGGAGGGTTCCTACGAGCAGTACTTC

size: .
D: .
V: TRBV7-9
J: TRBJ2-5
length: 14
CDR3: CASSSSELQETQYF
DNA: TGTGCCAGCAGCTCTTCGGAGTTACAAGAGACCCAGTACTTC

size: .
D: .
V: TRBV10-3
J: TRBJ2-4
length: 13
CDR3: CAISAGVTNIQYF
DNA: TGTGCCATCAGTGCAGGGGTTACAAACATTCAGTACTTC

size: few
D: TRBD1
V: TRBV18
J: TRBJ1-4
length: 14
CDR3: CASSLDRGREKLFF
DNA: TGTGCCAGCTCACTCGACAGGGGGAGAGAAAAACTGTTTTTT

size: few
D: .
V: TRBV5-5
J: TRBJ2-3
length: 14
CDR3: CASSSVFQGGTQYF
DNA: TGTGCCAGCAGCTCGGTGTTCCAAGGGGGTACGCAGTATTTT

size: .
D: .
V: TRBV7-8
J: TRBJ2-5
length: 15
CDR3: CASSPEGALQETQYF
DNA: TGTGCCAGCAGCCCCGAAGGGGCTTTACAAGAGACCCAGTACTTC

size: .
D: TRBD1
V: TRBV5-6
J: TRBJ2-5
length: 15
CDR3: CASSVGQGKGETQYF
DNA: TGTGCCAGCAGCGTCGGACAGGGGAAAGGCGAGACCCAGTACTTC

size: once
D: TRBD2
V: TRBV4-3
J: TRBJ2-3
length: 17
CDR3: CAISQGTSGASTDTQYF
DNA: TGCGCCATCAGCCAAGGGACTAGCGGGGCTAGCACAGATACGCAGTATTTT

size: few
D: .
V: TRBV9
J: TRBJ2-7
length: 13
CDR3: CASSVGFPGEQYF
DNA: TGTGCCAGCAGCGTAGGGTTTCCCGGCGAGCAGTACTTC